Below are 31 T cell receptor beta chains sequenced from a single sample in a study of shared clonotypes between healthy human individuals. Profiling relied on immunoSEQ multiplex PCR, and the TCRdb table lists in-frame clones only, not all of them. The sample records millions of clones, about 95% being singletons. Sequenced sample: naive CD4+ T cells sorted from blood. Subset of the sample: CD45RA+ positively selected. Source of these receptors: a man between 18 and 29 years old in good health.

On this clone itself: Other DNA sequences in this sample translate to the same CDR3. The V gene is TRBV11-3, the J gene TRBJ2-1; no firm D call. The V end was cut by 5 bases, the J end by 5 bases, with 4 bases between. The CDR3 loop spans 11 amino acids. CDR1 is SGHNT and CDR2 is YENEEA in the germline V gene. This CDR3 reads CASSLNNEQFF. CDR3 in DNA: TGTGCCAGCAGCCTGAACAATGAGCAGTTCTTC.

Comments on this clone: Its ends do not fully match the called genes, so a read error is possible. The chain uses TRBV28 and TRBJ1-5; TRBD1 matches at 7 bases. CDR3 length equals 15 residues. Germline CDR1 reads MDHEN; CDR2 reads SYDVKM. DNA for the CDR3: TGTGCCAGCAGTTTAGGGGGAGGGGGCAATCAGCCCCCGCATTTT. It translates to CASSLGGGGNQPPHF.

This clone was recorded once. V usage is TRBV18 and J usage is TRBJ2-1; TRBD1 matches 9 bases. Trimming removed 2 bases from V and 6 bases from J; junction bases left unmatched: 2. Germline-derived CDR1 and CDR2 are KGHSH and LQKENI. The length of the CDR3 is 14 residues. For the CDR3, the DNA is TGTGCCAGCTCACCAGGGACAGGGTTCAATGAGCAGTTCTTC. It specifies CASSPGTGFNEQFF.

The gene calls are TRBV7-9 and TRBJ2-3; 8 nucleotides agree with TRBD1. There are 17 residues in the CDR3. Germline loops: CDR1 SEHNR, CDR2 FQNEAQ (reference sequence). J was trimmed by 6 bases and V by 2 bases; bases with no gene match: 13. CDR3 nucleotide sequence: TGTGCCAGCAGCTTACAGTCCGGACAGGGAAGGAGGGATACGCAGTATTTT. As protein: CASSLQSGQGRRDTQYF.

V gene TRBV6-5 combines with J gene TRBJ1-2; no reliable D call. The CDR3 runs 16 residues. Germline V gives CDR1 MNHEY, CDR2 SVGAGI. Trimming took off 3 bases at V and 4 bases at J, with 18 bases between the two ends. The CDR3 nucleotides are TGTGCCAGCAGTTATTCAGACCGGGCAGTCGGCTATGGCTACACCTTC. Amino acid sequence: CASSYSDRAVGYGYTF.

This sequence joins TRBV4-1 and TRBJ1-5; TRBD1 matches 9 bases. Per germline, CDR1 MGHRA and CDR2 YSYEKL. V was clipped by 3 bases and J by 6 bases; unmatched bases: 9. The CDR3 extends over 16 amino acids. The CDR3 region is CASSHLPGQGTQPQHF. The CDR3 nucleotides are TGCGCCAGCAGCCATCTACCGGGACAGGGTACTCAGCCCCAGCATTTT.

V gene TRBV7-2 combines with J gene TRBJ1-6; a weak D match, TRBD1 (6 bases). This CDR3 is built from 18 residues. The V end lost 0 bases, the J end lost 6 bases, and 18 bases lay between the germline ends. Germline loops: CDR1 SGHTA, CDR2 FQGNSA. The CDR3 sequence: CASSLAHGRGAPNSPLHF. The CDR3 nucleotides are TGTGCCAGCAGCTTAGCGCACGGTCGGGGGGCGCCTAATTCACCCCTCCACTTT.

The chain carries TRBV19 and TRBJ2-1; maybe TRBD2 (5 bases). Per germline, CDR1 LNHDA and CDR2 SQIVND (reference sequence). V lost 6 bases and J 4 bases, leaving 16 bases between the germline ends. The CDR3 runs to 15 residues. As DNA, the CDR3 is TGTGCCAGTAGGGAAGGGAAGACTATTTACAATGAGCAGTTCTTC. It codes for CASREGKTIYNEQFF.

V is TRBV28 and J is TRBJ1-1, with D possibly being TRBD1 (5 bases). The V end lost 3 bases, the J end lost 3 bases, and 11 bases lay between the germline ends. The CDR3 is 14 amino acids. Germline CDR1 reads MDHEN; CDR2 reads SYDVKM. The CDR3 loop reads CASSFKDTYTEAFF. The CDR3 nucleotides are TGTGCCAGCAGTTTCAAGGACACTTACACTGAAGCTTTCTTT.

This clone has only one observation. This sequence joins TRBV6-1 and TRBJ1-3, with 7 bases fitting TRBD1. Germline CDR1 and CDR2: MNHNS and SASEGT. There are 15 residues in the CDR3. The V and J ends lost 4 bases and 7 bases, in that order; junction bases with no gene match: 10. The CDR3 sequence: CASSGVLTGTNTIYF. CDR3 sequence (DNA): TGTGCCAGCAGTGGAGTACTGACAGGGACGAACACCATATATTTT.

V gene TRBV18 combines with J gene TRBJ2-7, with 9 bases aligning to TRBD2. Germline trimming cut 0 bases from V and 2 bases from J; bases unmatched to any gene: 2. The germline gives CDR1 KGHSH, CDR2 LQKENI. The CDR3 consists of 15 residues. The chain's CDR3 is CASSPPSGGTYEQYF. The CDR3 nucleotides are TGTGCCAGCTCACCACCGAGCGGGGGGACCTACGAGCAGTACTTC.

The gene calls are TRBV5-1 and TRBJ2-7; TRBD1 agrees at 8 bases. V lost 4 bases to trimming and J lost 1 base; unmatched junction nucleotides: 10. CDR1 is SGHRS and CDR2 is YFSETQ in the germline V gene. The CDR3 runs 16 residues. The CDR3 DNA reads TGCGCCAGCAGCCCGGACCTGACAGGGGTTTCCTACGAGCAGTACTTC. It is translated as CASSPDLTGVSYEQYF.

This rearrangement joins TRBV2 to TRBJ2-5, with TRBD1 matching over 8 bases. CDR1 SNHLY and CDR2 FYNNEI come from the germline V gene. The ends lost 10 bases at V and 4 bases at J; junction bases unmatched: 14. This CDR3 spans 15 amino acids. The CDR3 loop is CATTIPDRGGETQYF. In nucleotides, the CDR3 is TGTGCCACTACAATTCCCGACAGGGGTGGAGAGACCCAGTACTTC.

The CDR3 reads CASSSKGQNTEAFF. CDR3 bases: TGCGCCAGCAGCTCGAAAGGACAGAACACTGAAGCTTTCTTT. The chain employs TRBV5-1 and TRBJ1-1; D might be TRBD1 (5 bases). V was trimmed by 3 bases and J by 1 base, leaving 10 bases between them. CDR1 and CDR2 from the germline V gene are SGHRS and YFSETQ. CDR3 length equals 14 residues.

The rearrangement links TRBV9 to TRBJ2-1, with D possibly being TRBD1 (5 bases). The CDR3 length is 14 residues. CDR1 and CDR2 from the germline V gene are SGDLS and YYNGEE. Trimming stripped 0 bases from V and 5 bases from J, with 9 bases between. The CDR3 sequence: CASSVATGNNEQFF. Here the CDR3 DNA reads TGTGCCAGCAGCGTAGCTACAGGAAACAATGAGCAGTTCTTC.

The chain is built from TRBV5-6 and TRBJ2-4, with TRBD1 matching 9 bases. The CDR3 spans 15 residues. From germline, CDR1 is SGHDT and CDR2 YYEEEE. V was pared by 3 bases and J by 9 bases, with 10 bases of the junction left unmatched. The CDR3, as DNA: TGTGCCAGCAGCTCTGGACAGGGGCTCAGTATCATTCAGTACTTC. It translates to CASSSGQGLSIIQYF.

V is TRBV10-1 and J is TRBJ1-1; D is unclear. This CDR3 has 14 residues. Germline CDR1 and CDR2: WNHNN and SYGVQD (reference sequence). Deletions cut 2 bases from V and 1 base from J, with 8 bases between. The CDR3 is CASSERRTNTEAFF. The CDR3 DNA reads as TGCGCCAGCAGTGAGAGACGGACGAACACTGAAGCTTTCTTT.

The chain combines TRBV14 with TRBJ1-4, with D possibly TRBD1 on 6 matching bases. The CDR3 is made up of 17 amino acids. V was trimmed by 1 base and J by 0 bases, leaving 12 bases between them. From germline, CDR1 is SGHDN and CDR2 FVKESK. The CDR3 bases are TGTGCCAGCAGCCAAGCGACAGGTCCCACAACTAATGAAAAACTGTTTTTT. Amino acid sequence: CASSQATGPTTNEKLFF. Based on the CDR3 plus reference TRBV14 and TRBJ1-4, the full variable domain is EAGVTQFPSHSVIEKGQTVTLRCDPISGHDNLYWYRRVMGKEIKFLLHFVKESKQDESGMPNNRFLAERTGGTYSTLKVQPAELEDSGVYFCASSQATGPTTNEKLFFGSGTQLSVL.

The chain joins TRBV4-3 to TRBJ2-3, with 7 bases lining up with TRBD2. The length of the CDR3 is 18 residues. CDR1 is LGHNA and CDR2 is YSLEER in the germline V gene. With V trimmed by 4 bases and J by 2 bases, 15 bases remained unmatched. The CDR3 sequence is CASSRYWGEGFNTDTQYF. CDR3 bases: TGCGCCAGCAGCCGGTACTGGGGGGAGGGCTTCAACACAGATACGCAGTATTTT.

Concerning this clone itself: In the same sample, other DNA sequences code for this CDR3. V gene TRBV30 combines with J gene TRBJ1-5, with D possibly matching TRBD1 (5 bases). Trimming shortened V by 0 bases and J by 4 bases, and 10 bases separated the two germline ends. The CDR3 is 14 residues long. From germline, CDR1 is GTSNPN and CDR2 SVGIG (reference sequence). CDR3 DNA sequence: TGTGCCTGGAGTGTAGACGGGGGGAATCAGCCCCAGCATTTT. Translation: CAWSVDGGNQPQHF.

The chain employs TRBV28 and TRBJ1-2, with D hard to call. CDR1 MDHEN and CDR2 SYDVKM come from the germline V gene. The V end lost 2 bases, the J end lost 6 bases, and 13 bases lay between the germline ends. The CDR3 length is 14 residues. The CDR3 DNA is TGTGCCAGCAGTTTACAAACACTAGGAAATGGCTACACCTTC. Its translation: CASSLQTLGNGYTF.

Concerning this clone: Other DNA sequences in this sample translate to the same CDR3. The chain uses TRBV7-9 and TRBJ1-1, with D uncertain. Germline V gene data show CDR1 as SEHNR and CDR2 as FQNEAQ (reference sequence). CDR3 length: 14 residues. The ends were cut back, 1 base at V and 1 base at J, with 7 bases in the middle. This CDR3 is CASSLGQANTEAFF. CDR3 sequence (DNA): TGTGCCAGCAGCTTAGGACAAGCGAACACTGAAGCTTTCTTT.

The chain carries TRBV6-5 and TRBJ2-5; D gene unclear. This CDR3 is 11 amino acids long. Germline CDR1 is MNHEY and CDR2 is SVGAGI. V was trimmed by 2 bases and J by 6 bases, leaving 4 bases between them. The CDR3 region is CASSYGQTQYF. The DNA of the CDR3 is TGTGCCAGCAGTTACGGACAGACCCAGTACTTC.

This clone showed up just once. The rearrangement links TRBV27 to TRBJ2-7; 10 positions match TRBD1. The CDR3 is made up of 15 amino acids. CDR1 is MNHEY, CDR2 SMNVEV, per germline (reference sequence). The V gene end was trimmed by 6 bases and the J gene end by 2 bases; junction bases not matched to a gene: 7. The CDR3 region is CASSRAGQGAYEQYF. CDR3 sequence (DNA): TGTGCCAGCAGCCGAGCAGGACAGGGGGCCTACGAGCAGTACTTC.

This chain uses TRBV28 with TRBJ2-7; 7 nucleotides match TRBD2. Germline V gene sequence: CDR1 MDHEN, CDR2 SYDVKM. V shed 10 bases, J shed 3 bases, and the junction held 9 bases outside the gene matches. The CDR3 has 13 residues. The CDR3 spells CATQTGGSYEQYF. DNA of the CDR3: TGTGCCACCCAAACAGGCGGGAGCTACGAGCAGTACTTC.

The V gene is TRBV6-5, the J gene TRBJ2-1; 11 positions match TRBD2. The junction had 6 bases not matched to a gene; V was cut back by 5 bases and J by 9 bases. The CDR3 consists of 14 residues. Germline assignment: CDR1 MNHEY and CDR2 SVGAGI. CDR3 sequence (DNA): TGTGCCAGCAGTGTGCTAGCGGGAGGTAGTGAGCAGTTCTTC. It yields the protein CASSVLAGGSEQFF.

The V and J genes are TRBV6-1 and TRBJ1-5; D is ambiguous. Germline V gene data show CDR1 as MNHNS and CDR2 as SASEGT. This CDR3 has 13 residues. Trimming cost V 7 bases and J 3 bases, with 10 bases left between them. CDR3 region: CASKELNNQPQHF. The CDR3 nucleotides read TGTGCCAGCAAAGAACTAAACAATCAGCCCCAGCATTTT.

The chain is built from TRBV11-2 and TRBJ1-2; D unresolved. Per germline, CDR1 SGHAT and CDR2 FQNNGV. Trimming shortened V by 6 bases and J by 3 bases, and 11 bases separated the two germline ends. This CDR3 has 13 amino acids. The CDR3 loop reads CASSSELDYGYTF. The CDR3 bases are TGTGCCAGCAGTTCAGAGCTTGACTATGGCTACACCTTC.

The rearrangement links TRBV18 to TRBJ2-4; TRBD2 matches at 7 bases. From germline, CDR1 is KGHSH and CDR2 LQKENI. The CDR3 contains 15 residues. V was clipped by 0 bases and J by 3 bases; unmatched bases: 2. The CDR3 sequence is CASSPPGGVKNIQYF. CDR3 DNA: TGTGCCAGCTCACCACCGGGGGGGGTCAAAAACATTCAGTACTTC.

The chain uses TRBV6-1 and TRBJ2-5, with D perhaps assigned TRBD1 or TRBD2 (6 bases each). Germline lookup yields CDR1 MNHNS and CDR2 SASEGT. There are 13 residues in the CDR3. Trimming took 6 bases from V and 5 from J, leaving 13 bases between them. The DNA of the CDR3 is TGTGCCAGCAGAGGACTACAGGGTGAGACCCAGTACTTC. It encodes CASRGLQGETQYF.

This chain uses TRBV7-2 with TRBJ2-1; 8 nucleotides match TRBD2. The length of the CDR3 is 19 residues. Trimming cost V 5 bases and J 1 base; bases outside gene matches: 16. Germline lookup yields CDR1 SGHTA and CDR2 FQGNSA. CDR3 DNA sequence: TGTGCCAGCAGCCCCTGGGGGCTAGCGGGCGGATCTTCCTACAATGAGCAGTTCTTC. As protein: CASSPWGLAGGSSYNEQFF.